This entry lists 16 T cell receptor beta chains sequenced from one sample in a study of CD4 T cells in relation to SARS-CoV-2 and coronaviruses. These TCRs are of unknown antigen specificity. Before the COVID-19 pandemic, during about 2011-2018, CD4+ T cells were taken from unexposed donors. The cells were cultured for around ten days before CD4+ T cells were isolated. Sequenced by immunoSEQ multiplex PCR; TCRdb stores in-frame clones only, minus some. This table holds around 24,000 clones, about 75% found once. Sequences were obtained from CD4+ T cells from PBMCs, cultured in vitro. The receptor set was obtained from a human donor in good health.

V is TRBV2 and J is TRBJ1-6; D is unresolved. This CDR3 is built from 14 residues. CDR1 is SNHLY, CDR2 FYNNEI, per germline. V lost 0 bases, J lost 8 bases, and 8 bases lay in between. CDR3 nucleotide sequence: TGTGCCAGCAGTGAAGCGCTTCAAGATTCACCCCTCCACTTT. The encoded protein is CASSEALQDSPLHF.

This clone came up a few times. The chain couples TRBV20-1 to TRBJ2-1, with 10 bases matching TRBD2. J was trimmed by 8 bases and V by 3 bases; bases with no gene match: 7. The CDR3 is 14 amino acids. Germline lookup yields CDR1 DFQATT and CDR2 SNEGSKA (reference sequence). Here the CDR3 reads CSASRSSGSDEQFF. The DNA for the CDR3 is TGCAGTGCTAGTAGGTCTAGCGGGAGCGATGAGCAGTTCTTC.

This chain links TRBV12-5 with TRBJ1-2; D is ambiguous. The ends were cut back, 2 bases at V and 4 bases at J, with 17 bases in the middle. The CDR3 extends over 16 amino acids. Germline V gene lookup returns CDR1 LGHNT and CDR2 FRNRAP. CDR3 sequence (DNA): TGTGCTAGTGGTTTGCAATTGTCGGGGATCCGCTATGGCTACACCTTC. The encoded protein is CASGLQLSGIRYGYTF.

V and J are TRBV3-1 (or the pseudogene TRBV3-2) and TRBJ1-3; D is ambiguous. The CDR3 is 13 amino acids. Trimming cost V 0 bases and J 5 bases, with 5 bases left between them. The V gene's germline CDR1 is LGHDT and CDR2 YNNKEL (reference sequence). CDR3 region: CASSQDQRNTIYF. In DNA, the CDR3 is TGTGCCAGCAGCCAAGATCAGAGAAACACCATATATTTT.

The chain joins TRBV9 to TRBJ1-1; D might be TRBD1 (6 bases). V was shortened by 4 bases and J by 4 bases, with 17 bases between the two germline ends. The CDR3 covers 15 residues. Germline values: CDR1 SGDLS, CDR2 YYNGEE. This CDR3 reads CASSPFHRVRTEAFF. CDR3 DNA sequence: TGTGCCAGCAGCCCTTTCCACAGGGTACGCACTGAAGCTTTCTTT.

This chain uses TRBV27 with TRBJ2-1, with D hard to call. Germline V gene sequence: CDR1 MNHEY, CDR2 SMNVEV (reference sequence). The CDR3 contains 15 residues. Trimming took 3 bases from V and 0 from J, leaving 9 bases between them. The CDR3 bases are TGTGCCAGCAGTTTTGATGCTAGCTCCTACAATGAGCAGTTCTTC. Residues: CASSFDASSYNEQFF.

The J gene is TRBJ2-3, the V gene TRBV25-1; D gene unclear. V was pared by 1 base and J by 3 bases, with 14 bases between. CDR1 is MGHDK, CDR2 SYGVNS, per germline. The CDR3 totals 16 residues. CDR3 DNA sequence: TGTGCCAGCAGTGAATCGGGTAGCTTTTCTACAGATACGCAGTATTTT. As protein: CASSESGSFSTDTQYF.

The chain employs TRBV10-3 and TRBJ1-1; 9 bases map to TRBD1. The trim removed 7 bases at V and 5 bases at J, leaving 8 bases unmatched. The CDR3 length is 14 residues. Germline CDR1 and CDR2: ENHRY and SYGVKD. Here the CDR3 DNA reads TGTGCCATCAAAGGTGGGACAGGGAGAACTGAAGCTTTCTTT. As protein: CAIKGGTGRTEAFF.

This chain joins TRBV19 and TRBJ2-3; D may be TRBD1 (8 bases). Germline values: CDR1 LNHDA, CDR2 SQIVND (reference sequence). The CDR3 extends over 18 amino acids. Trimming left V 7 bases short and J 1 base short, with 24 bases between. The CDR3: CASIRPGGAGEGTDTQYF. CDR3 in DNA: TGTGCCAGTATCCGGCCAGGGGGCGCGGGGGAGGGCACAGATACGCAGTATTTT.

This rearrangement joins TRBV12-5 to TRBJ1-1; D is unclear. The CDR3 runs to 12 residues. Per the germline V gene, CDR1 is LGHNT and CDR2 is FRNRAP. V gave up 4 bases and J gave up 6 bases, with 9 bases separating them. CDR3 region: CASGSSVSEAFF. CDR3 nucleotides: TGTGCTAGTGGTTCCTCGGTATCTGAAGCTTTCTTT.

This clone was detected only once. The chain carries TRBV18 and TRBJ1-1, with D uncertain. Germline V gene lookup returns CDR1 KGHSH and CDR2 LQKENI. Trimming shortened V by 6 bases and J by 1 base, and 15 bases separated the two germline ends. The CDR3 is 15 amino acids. CDR3 nucleotides: TGTGCCAGCTCGTGGGCAGACCTACCGAACACTGAAGCTTTCTTT. This sequence encodes CASSWADLPNTEAFF.

J is TRBJ2-7 and V is TRBV6-5; TRBD2 aligns across 10 bases. Trimming took 3 bases from V and 2 from J; bases not matched to a gene: 4. The CDR3 length is 15 residues. Germline lookup yields CDR1 MNHEY and CDR2 SVGAGI. The DNA for the CDR3 is TGTGCCAGCAGTTATTCCGGGACTAGCGCCTACGAGCAGTACTTC. Residues: CASSYSGTSAYEQYF.

This chain connects TRBV20-1 to TRBJ1-4, with D maybe TRBD1 (6 bases). This CDR3 spans 11 amino acids. In germline, CDR1 is DFQATT, CDR2 SNEGSKA (reference sequence). The CDR3 is CSAGGHEKLFF. The DNA of the CDR3 is TGCAGCGCGGGGGGGCATGAAAAACTGTTTTTT.

The chain uses TRBV2 and TRBJ1-5; TRBD1 aligns across 7 bases. The CDR3 has 14 residues. The ends lost 6 bases at V and 6 bases at J; junction bases unmatched: 8. CDR1 SNHLY and CDR2 FYNNEI come from the germline V gene. The CDR3 DNA follows: TGTGCCAGCAGCGCGACAGGGCTTGGTCAGCCCCAGCATTTT. This encodes CASSATGLGQPQHF.

The chain recombines TRBV6-5 with TRBJ2-1; D not certain. This CDR3 contains 14 residues. Germline CDR1 is MNHEY and CDR2 is SVGAGI. The V end was cut by 5 bases, the J end by 9 bases, with 17 bases between. The CDR3 DNA follows: TGTGCCAGCAGTCGGGTGGCTGCTTTCGGTGAGCAGTTCTTC. Translated: CASSRVAAFGEQFF.

The rearrangement links TRBV7-3 to TRBJ2-1, with 9 bases identical to TRBD2. The CDR3 is 15 amino acids. J gave up 10 bases and V 4 bases, and 11 bases lay outside the gene matches. Germline CDR1 and CDR2: SGHTA and FQGTGA. CDR3 sequence (DNA): TGTGCCAGCAGCTCCTCGGGACTAGCAATCGGCGAGCAGTTCTTC. This codes for CASSSSGLAIGEQFF. The full variable domain, completed using reference TRBV7-3 and TRBJ2-1, is GAGVSQTPSNKVTEKGKYVELRCDPISGHTALYWYRQSLGQGPEFLIYFQGTGAADDSGLPNDRFFAVRPEGSVSTLKIQRTERGDSAVYLCASSSSGLAIGEQFFGPGTRLTVL.